Given below is one T cell receptor beta chain in context. Antigen unknown. The data originate from a study of T cells in Graves' hyperthyroidism and ophthalmopathy. The study's findings and limits: Most clonotypes expanded in thyroid above 0.001 were likewise present in blood.

It was RNA transcripts that yielded the amplified TCR beta CDR3 regions. The primer set for the first-round RT-PCR of the TCR CDR3 was HTBI. MiXCR, run by TCRdb on the multiplex PCR reads, gives a single entry per CDR3 protein. The sample lists 550,000 to 700,000 distinct CDR3 sequences; about half were seen once. This TCR derives from an adult woman with Graves' disease, either hyperthyroidism or ophthalmopathy (not recorded which). Sequenced sample: peripheral blood or thyroid tissue (not recorded which).

CDR3 sequence (DNA): TGCAGTGCCCTAACCGACAGGGTCTATGGCAATCAGCCCCAGCATTTT. Amino acids: CSALTDRVYGNQPQHF. This chain uses TRBV20-1 with TRBJ1-5, with 7 nucleotides matching TRBD1. The CDR3 totals 16 residues. Germline values: CDR1 DFQATT, CDR2 SNEGSKA (reference sequence). The V and J ends lost 6 bases and 2 bases, in that order; junction bases with no gene match: 13.